A selection of T cell receptor beta chains follows, all from one sample in a study of T cell responses to AZD1222 COVID-19 vaccine. TCRdb keeps only in-frame clones here, not all; method: immunoSEQ multiplex PCR. Of around 140,000 clones listed, about 86% were seen once; the top ten hold 5% to 6%. The input for sequencing was peripheral blood, taken 28 days after the second AZD1222 dose. The receptors come from an adult who received the AZD1222 COVID-19 vaccine. Each CDR3 is given with its conserved first and last residue. D genes are given only for firm matches. The listing skips clone size in some rows; elsewhere it reads once, few, many or a size class.

V	J	D	size	CDR3	DNA
TRBV14	TRBJ1-4	TRBD1	.	CASSRSPAGQGEKLFF	TGTGCCAGCAGCCGGTCACCCGCGGGACAGGGTGAAAAACTGTTTTTT
TRBV5-1	TRBJ2-7	.	.	CASSLVGGPLYEQYF	TGCGCCAGCAGCTTGGTTGGGGGCCCACTCTACGAGCAGTACTTC
TRBV19	TRBJ2-1	.	.	CASSIFTAGNDEQFF	TGTGCCAGTAGTATTTTTACGGCAGGGAACGATGAGCAGTTCTTC
TRBV5-4	TRBJ2-5	.	.	CASSLGEVGGPGQTQYF	TGTGCCAGCAGCTTGGGTGAAGTAGGGGGGCCGGGCCAGACCCAGTACTTC
TRBV15	TRBJ2-1	.	.	CATSSARANGQFF	TGTGCCACCAGCAGTGCTAGGGCCAATGGGCAGTTCTTC
TRBV6-5	TRBJ2-1	TRBD2	few	CATNLAGNYNEQFF	TGTGCCACAAATTTAGCGGGGAATTACAATGAGCAGTTCTTC
TRBV10-3	TRBJ1-2	.	.	CAISQPTDKGYGYTF	TGTGCCATCAGCCAACCGACTGACAAAGGCTATGGCTACACCTTC
TRBV19	TRBJ2-5	.	.	CASSMSRGQETQYF	TGTGCCAGTAGTATGTCGAGGGGGCAAGAGACCCAGTACTTC
TRBV29-1	TRBJ2-7	.	once	CSVGTDAYEQYF	TGCAGCGTCGGGACGGATGCCTACGAGCAGTACTTC
TRBV29-1	TRBJ2-7	TRBD2	.	CSVTGTSGNYEQYF	TGCAGCGTTACCGGGACTAGCGGAAATTACGAGCAGTACTTC
TRBV11-2	TRBJ2-7	.	.	CASSLNGRGNYEQYF	TGTGCCAGCAGCTTAAATGGGAGGGGGAACTACGAGCAGTACTTC